This T cell receptor beta chain was documented in a study of cytomegalovirus exposure and HLA in healthy donors. The PCR made use of 60 Vbeta and 13 Jbeta primers. Data came from immunoSEQ multiplex PCR; TCRdb stores just in-frame clones and leaves some out. In the table there are 95,000 to 100,000 clones, about a tenth of which are singletons. Germline V CDR1 and CDR2: SGHDT, YYEEEE. The CDR3 is 15 amino acids. V lost 0 bases to trimming and J lost 5 bases, with 12 bases between them. The sample consisted of PBMCs. This sequence originates from a man between 50 and 59 years old in good health and CMV-seropositive. The chain employs TRBV5-6 and TRBJ2-1; perhaps TRBD2 as D (5 bases). In DNA, the CDR3 is TGTGCCAGCAGCTTGGTTGCGGGCGGACACAATGAGCAGTTCTTC. Translation gives CASSLVAGGHNEQFF. Full variable domain (outside the CDR3, taken from reference TRBV5-6 and TRBJ2-1): DAGVTQSPTHLIKTRGQQVTLRCSPKSGHDTVSWYQQALGQGPQFIFQYYEEEERQRGNFPDRFSGHQFPNYSSELNVNALLLGDSALYLCASSLVAGGHNEQFFGPGTRLTVL.